Shown below are 23 T cell receptor beta chains from a single sample sequenced in a study of neurological immune-mediated disorders. TCRdb used MiXCR to reprocess the 5' RACE reads, holding one entry per CDR3 protein. This sample has 20,000 to 25,000 distinct CDR3 sequences, with about 18% found just once. Sequences were obtained from CD8+ T cells from blood. Receptor source: a woman aged 18-29 years with multiple sclerosis.

This clonotype was recorded many times. The chain has TRBV20-1 and TRBJ1-4; D not certain. Trimming removed 3 bases at V and 5 bases at J, with 7 bases between. The length of the CDR3 is 12 residues. Per germline, CDR1 DFQATT and CDR2 SNEGSKA (reference sequence). The CDR3 region is CSASGGNEKLFF. In nucleotides, the CDR3 is TGCAGTGCTAGCGGCGGGAATGAAAAACTGTTTTTT.

The genes are TRBV30 and TRBJ1-5; a weak D match, TRBD1 (6 bases). Germline loops: CDR1 GTSNPN, CDR2 SVGIG (reference sequence). Trimming pared 2 bases from V and 6 bases from J, leaving 11 bases between. The CDR3 sequence is 13 residues long. DNA for the CDR3: TGTGCCTGGAGTTATGGGGGGGCTCAGCCCCAGCATTTT. Translation: CAWSYGGAQPQHF.

Many counts were recorded for this clonotype. V gene TRBV9 combines with J gene TRBJ1-2; the D is unclear. The CDR3 sequence is 14 residues long. CDR1 and CDR2 from the germline V gene are SGDLS and YYNGEE. The V and J ends lost 0 bases and 4 bases respectively, with 10 bases between them. DNA of the CDR3: TGTGCCAGCAGCGTAGAAGAAGGGTTCTATGGCTACACCTTC. Amino acid sequence: CASSVEEGFYGYTF.

As to this clonotype: At one end, the junction sequence differs from germline, possibly due to a read error. The gene calls are TRBV6-6 and TRBJ2-5, with unresolved D. From germline, CDR1 is MNHNY and CDR2 SVGAGI (reference sequence). This CDR3 has 12 amino acids. CDR3 residues: CANTVGQETQYF. The CDR3 bases are TGTGCCAACACAGTCGGCCAAGAGACCCAGTACTTT.

The chain recombines TRBV7-6 with TRBJ2-1; D gene unclear. V shed 3 bases and J shed 4 bases, with 16 bases lying between them. Germline V gene sequence: CDR1 SGHVS, CDR2 FNYEAQ. The CDR3 spans 16 residues. The CDR3 region has the DNA TGTGCCAGCAGCTTTCTACGGGTCGTCCCTTACAATGAGCAGTTCTTC. Translating it yields CASSFLRVVPYNEQFF.

The genes are TRBV5-5 and TRBJ2-1, with 8 bases aligning to TRBD2. V was clipped by 0 bases and J by 7 bases; unmatched bases: 12. CDR3 length: 17 amino acids. Germline V lookup: CDR1 SGHKS, CDR2 YYEKEE (reference sequence). The CDR3 DNA follows: TGTGCCAGCAGCTTGGTAGGGGGTAGCGGGACGGGAAATGAGCAGTTCTTC. Encoded protein: CASSLVGGSGTGNEQFF. The full variable domain, completed using reference TRBV5-5 and TRBJ2-1, is DAGVTQSPTHLIKTRGQQVTLRCSPISGHKSVSWYQQVLGQGPQFIFQYYEKEERGRGNFPDRFSARQFPNYSSELNVNALLLGDSALYLCASSLVGGSGTGNEQFFGPGTRLTVL.

This clonotype was counted many times. This chain joins TRBV9 and TRBJ2-1, with TRBD2 identical over 8 bases. CDR3 length: 14 amino acids. Germline V gene data show CDR1 as SGDLS and CDR2 as YYNGEE. Trimming took 3 bases from V and 7 from J; bases not matched to a gene: 6. The CDR3 loop is CASSAPGLVNEQFF. The CDR3, as DNA: TGTGCCAGCAGCGCCCCGGGACTAGTGAATGAGCAGTTCTTC. The entire variable domain, with the rest obtained from reference TRBV9 and TRBJ2-1, is as follows: DSGVTQTPKHLITATGQRVTLRCSPRSGDLSVYWYQQSLDQGLQFLIQYYNGEERAKGNILERFSAQQFPDLHSELNLSSLELGDSALYFCASSAPGLVNEQFFGPGTRLTVL.

This clonotype occurred many times. This CDR3 is CASSLEFGGTLYNEQFF. The CDR3 region has the DNA TGTGCCAGCAGCTTGGAATTTGGAGGTACGCTCTACAATGAGCAGTTCTTC. The chain links TRBV5-5 to TRBJ2-1, with D possibly matching TRBD2 (5 bases). V lost 0 bases and J lost 3, with 16 bases in between. Germline assignment: CDR1 SGHKS and CDR2 YYEKEE (reference sequence). The CDR3 sequence is 17 residues long.

In this sample, this clonotype is medium-sized. The chain joins TRBV20-1 to TRBJ2-7, with D maybe TRBD1 (5 bases). V lost 0 bases to trimming and J lost 2 bases, with 11 bases between them. This CDR3 has 14 residues. Germline CDR1 is DFQATT and CDR2 is SNEGSKA (reference sequence). The DNA of the CDR3 is TGCAGTGCTAGAGACCCAGGGAAGGCCTACGAGCAGTACTTC. This codes for CSARDPGKAYEQYF.

This clonotype occurred once. The rearrangement links TRBV5-5 to TRBJ1-2, with no clear D. V shed 3 bases and J shed 5 bases, with 8 bases lying between them. The CDR3 runs 12 residues. In germline, CDR1 is SGHKS, CDR2 YYEKEE (reference sequence). This CDR3 is CASSSSDYGYTF. In DNA, the CDR3 is TGTGCCAGCAGCTCCAGTGATTATGGCTACACCTTC.

This clonotype was recorded at least ten times. J is TRBJ1-1 and V is TRBV3-1; no clear D. V shed 5 bases and J shed 4 bases, with 11 bases lying between them. The CDR3 covers 13 residues. Germline CDR1 LGHDT, CDR2 YNNKEL (reference sequence). In nucleotides, the CDR3 is TGTGCCAGCAGCTGGAAGGGTGGCACTGAAGCTTTCTTT. Translating gives CASSWKGGTEAFF.

The chain carries TRBV3-1 and TRBJ2-1, with D perhaps TRBD1 (6 bases). Between the trimmed V and J ends, which lost 5 bases and 3 bases, there was a span of 14 bases. This CDR3 has 15 residues. Germline CDR1 and CDR2: LGHDT and YNNKEL (reference sequence). The CDR3 region is CASSFLRTDYNEQFF. CDR3 in DNA: TGTGCCAGCAGCTTCCTTAGGACAGACTACAATGAGCAGTTCTTC.

This clonotype was counted many times. The J gene is TRBJ1-1, the V gene TRBV20-1, with D possibly TRBD1 on 5 matching bases. This CDR3 spans 12 amino acids. Trimming pared 0 bases from V and 11 bases from J, leaving 13 bases between. CDR1 is DFQATT, CDR2 SNEGSKA, per germline (reference sequence). CDR3 coding DNA: TGCAGTGCTAGAGATGGTTGGACATCTGCTTTCTTT. Translating it yields CSARDGWTSAFF.

In this sample, this clonotype turned up many times. The chain is built from TRBV7-9 and TRBJ1-5; D not resolved. V lost 4 bases, J lost 3 bases, and 13 bases lay in between. The CDR3 is 15 amino acids. Germline V CDR1 and CDR2: SEHNR, FQNEAQ (reference sequence). In nucleotides, the CDR3 is TGTGCCAGCAGCTCTAGCCGGGGTCCCAATCAGCCCCAGCATTTT. Its translation: CASSSSRGPNQPQHF.

This clonotype came up many times. V gene TRBV29-1 combines with J gene TRBJ1-2; D is uncertain. This CDR3 spans 14 amino acids. CDR1 is SQVTM, CDR2 ANQGSEA, per germline. V was pared by 0 bases and J by 1 base, with 9 bases between. CDR3 residues: CSVEDFGVNYGYTF. The CDR3 coding sequence is TGCAGCGTTGAAGATTTCGGGGTTAACTATGGCTACACCTTC.

This clonotype was recorded at least ten times. The V call is TRBV9, the J call TRBJ2-5; either TRBD1 or TRBD2 may supply D (5 bases each). The V gene's germline CDR1 is SGDLS and CDR2 YYNGEE. V lost 2 bases and J 2 bases, leaving 13 bases between the germline ends. The CDR3 contains 15 residues. CDR3 coding DNA: TGTGCCAGCAGCGTGTCAGGGAGCCGACAAGAGACCCAGTACTTC. This sequence encodes CASSVSGSRQETQYF. Full variable domain (remainder filled in from reference TRBV9 and TRBJ2-5): DSGVTQTPKHLITATGQRVTLRCSPRSGDLSVYWYQQSLDQGLQFLIQYYNGEERAKGNILERFSAQQFPDLHSELNLSSLELGDSALYFCASSVSGSRQETQYFGPGTRLLVL.

This clonotype was detected many times. This rearrangement joins TRBV29-1 to TRBJ1-1, with TRBD1 identical over 8 bases. The CDR3 totals 17 residues. CDR1 and CDR2 (germline): SQVTM, ANQGSEA. The J segment lost 1 base and the V segment lost 0 bases, leaving 10 bases of the junction unmatched. DNA for the CDR3: TGCAGCGTTGAAGATCGTGGCAGGGGGCCCGAGAACACTGAAGCTTTCTTT. This codes for CSVEDRGRGPENTEAFF.

This clonotype was observed at least ten times. The V call is TRBV6-5, the J call TRBJ2-1; no definite D call. V lost 5 bases to trimming and J lost 7 bases, with 21 bases between them. This CDR3 is built from 16 residues. Germline CDR1 reads MNHEY; CDR2 reads SVGAGI. The DNA for the CDR3 is TGTGCCAGCAGTCCACCCCCCCAAGCCCCCGGGAATGAGCAGTTCTTC. Its translation is CASSPPPQAPGNEQFF.

This clonotype was picked up many times. The gene calls are TRBV12-3 or TRBV12-4 and TRBJ1-3; D is unclear. Trimming took off 5 bases at V and 11 bases at J, with 13 bases between the two ends. The CDR3 has 12 residues. CDR3 in DNA: TGTGCCAGCAGTAGAGACTGGCGTCCCATATATTTT. Protein product: CASSRDWRPIYF.

The J gene is TRBJ2-5, the V gene TRBV7-6, with TRBD1 matching 11 bases. Trimming at V came to 5 bases and at J to 4 bases, leaving 3 bases not matched to a gene. This CDR3 spans 14 amino acids. Germline V gives CDR1 SGHVS, CDR2 FNYEAQ. The CDR3 DNA reads TGTGCCAGCAGCATAGGACAGGGGGCAGAGACCCAGTACTTC. Translated: CASSIGQGAETQYF.

This clonotype was recorded at least ten times. The V call is TRBV9, the J call TRBJ2-5, with D perhaps being TRBD1 or TRBD2 (5 bases each). The CDR3 length is 15 residues. The germline V gene has CDR1 SGDLS and CDR2 YYNGEE. V lost 2 bases and J lost 2, with 13 bases in between. The CDR3 here is CASSVGTAHQETQYF. The CDR3 DNA reads as TGTGCCAGCAGCGTGGGGACGGCGCATCAAGAGACCCAGTACTTC.

Many counts were recorded for this clonotype. The CDR3: CSVEWVLAASYGYTF. The DNA of the CDR3 is TGCAGCGTTGAATGGGTTCTTGCAGCAAGCTATGGCTACACCTTC. V gene TRBV29-1 combines with J gene TRBJ1-2; unclear D gene. CDR1 is SQVTM and CDR2 is ANQGSEA in the germline V gene. Trimming removed 2 bases from V and 4 bases from J, with 17 bases in between. This CDR3 comprises 15 residues.

This chain connects TRBV7-8 to TRBJ2-7; the D gene is possibly TRBD2 (6 bases). Germline CDR1 and CDR2: SGHVS and FQNEAQ. The V end was cut by 1 base, the J end by 4 bases, with 11 bases between. This CDR3 is built from 14 residues. For the CDR3, the DNA is TGTGCCAGCAGCTTAGGGGGGGAGTGGTACGAGCAGTACGTC. It translates to CASSLGGEWYEQYV.